Below, 22 T cell receptor beta chains from the same sample are listed, as sequenced in a study of blood T cell repertoires in COVID-19. TCRdb keeps only in-frame clones here, not all; method: immunoSEQ multiplex PCR. The sample yields some 350,000 clones, around nine tenths seen once. Sequenced input: peripheral blood. The receptors here all came from a woman aged 18-29 years who had recovered from COVID-19.

The genes are TRBV5-1 and TRBJ2-1, with a weak D call TRBD1 (6 bases). Germline CDR1 is SGHRS and CDR2 is YFSETQ. The V end lost 0 bases, the J end lost 10 bases, and 14 bases lay between the germline ends. This CDR3 contains 14 residues. The DNA of the CDR3 is TGCGCCAGCAGCTTGGACAGGGTAGGAGAAGAGCAGTTCTTC. It yields the protein CASSLDRVGEEQFF.

DNA of the CDR3: TGTGCCTGGAGCAATAGCGGGAGGAAAAATGAGCAGTTCTTC. Its translation: CAWSNSGRKNEQFF. V usage is TRBV30 and J usage is TRBJ2-1; TRBD2 matches 10 bases. The CDR3 extends over 14 amino acids. The trim removed 3 bases at V and 7 bases at J, leaving 6 bases unmatched. Germline CDR1 is GTSNPN and CDR2 is SVGIG (reference sequence).

The chain links TRBV5-1 to TRBJ2-1; 8 bases agree with TRBD2. Per germline, CDR1 SGHRS and CDR2 YFSETQ. This CDR3 is 15 amino acids long. Trimming at V came to 1 base and at J to 5 bases, leaving 5 bases not matched to a gene. The CDR3 region is CASSLKRGTNNEQFF. Here the CDR3 DNA reads TGCGCCAGCAGCTTGAAGCGGGGGACCAACAATGAGCAGTTCTTC.

The genes are TRBV7-9 and TRBJ2-1; the D is unclear. V was clipped by 0 bases and J by 7 bases, with 7 bases between them. This CDR3 spans 13 amino acids. CDR1 is SEHNR and CDR2 is FQNEAQ in the germline V gene (reference sequence). The CDR3 DNA is TGTGCCAGCAGCTTAGCTAGCATGAATGAGCAGTTCTTC. It translates to CASSLASMNEQFF. Full variable domain (rest looked up from reference TRBV7-9 and TRBJ2-1): DTGVSQNPRHKITKRGQNVTFRCDPISEHNRLYWYRQTLGQGPEFLTYFQNEAQLEKSRLLSDRFSAERPKGSFSTLEIQRTEQGDSAMYLCASSLASMNEQFFGPGTRLTVL.

This chain joins TRBV9 and TRBJ2-1, with 7 bases that match TRBD1. The germline V gene encodes CDR1 SGDLS and CDR2 YYNGEE. The V segment lost 4 bases and the J segment 1 base; nucleotides outside the gene matches: 11. This CDR3 region has 17 residues. CDR3 sequence: CASSPLSGTASYNEQFF. Here the CDR3 DNA reads TGTGCCAGCAGCCCGTTATCCGGGACAGCGTCCTACAATGAGCAGTTCTTC. Combining the CDR3 with reference TRBV9 and TRBJ2-1 gives the whole variable domain DSGVTQTPKHLITATGQRVTLRCSPRSGDLSVYWYQQSLDQGLQFLIQYYNGEERAKGNILERFSAQQFPDLHSELNLSSLELGDSALYFCASSPLSGTASYNEQFFGPGTRLTVL.

The chain is built from TRBV19 and TRBJ2-5, with TRBD2 identical over 13 bases. Germline V gene lookup returns CDR1 LNHDA and CDR2 SQIVND (reference sequence). This CDR3 has 17 residues. J gave up 4 bases and V 5 bases, and 10 bases lay outside the gene matches. This chain's CDR3 is CASSLQGLAGERETQYF. CDR3 nucleotide sequence: TGTGCCAGTAGTCTACAAGGACTAGCGGGAGAGCGAGAGACCCAGTACTTC.

The J gene is TRBJ2-1, the V gene TRBV19; no reliable D call. The CDR3 length is 16 residues. The V gene lost 6 bases and the J gene lost 1 base, with 16 bases spanning the gap. The germline gives CDR1 LNHDA, CDR2 SQIVND (reference sequence). CDR3 amino acids: CASSAFIVASYNEQFF. The CDR3 DNA reads as TGTGCCAGTAGCGCCTTCATAGTAGCATCCTACAATGAGCAGTTCTTC.

The V gene is TRBV24-1, the J gene TRBJ2-5; 10 bases agree with TRBD2. This CDR3 spans 16 amino acids. The germline gives CDR1 KGHDR, CDR2 SFDVKD. V dropped 7 bases and J dropped 2; count of bases not matched to a gene: 9. As DNA, the CDR3 is TGTGCCACCAGCGACCCGGGACTAGCGTATCAAGAGACCCAGTACTTC. Translation gives CATSDPGLAYQETQYF.

CDR3 DNA: TGTGCCAGCAGCTTTGGCGGTAGCTACACAGATACGCAGTATTTT. This translates into CASSFGGSYTDTQYF. The chain has TRBV7-2 and TRBJ2-3, with unresolved D. The CDR3 consists of 15 residues. CDR1 and CDR2 from the germline V gene are SGHTA and FQGNSA. Between the trimmed V and J ends, which lost 3 bases and 2 bases, there was a span of 12 bases.

The CDR3 nucleotides are TGCAGCGTGCGGGACGGCGGCACAGATACGCAGTATTTT. Residues: CSVRDGGTDTQYF. The genes are TRBV29-1 and TRBJ2-3, with TRBD2 as a possible D gene (6 bases). CDR1 is SQVTM, CDR2 ANQGSEA, per germline. The V end lost 6 bases, the J end lost 1 base, and 11 bases lay between the germline ends. The CDR3 length is 13 residues.

V usage is TRBV4-3 and J usage is TRBJ2-5, with a possible D match to TRBD2 (6 bases). The CDR3 spans 15 residues. V was cut by 3 bases and J by 1 base, with 12 bases left in between. Germline V CDR1 and CDR2: LGHNA, YSLEER. The CDR3 region is CASSQEGRFQETQYF. The CDR3 DNA reads TGCGCCAGCAGCCAGGAGGGTCGTTTCCAAGAGACCCAGTACTTC.

This sequence joins TRBV11-3 and TRBJ2-2; 10 nucleotides line up with TRBD1. Germline trimming cut 2 bases from V and 14 bases from J; bases unmatched to any gene: 8. The CDR3 is 14 residues long. Germline V lookup: CDR1 SGHNT, CDR2 YENEEA. CDR3 sequence: CASSLFGRDRGLFF. The CDR3 coding sequence is TGTGCCAGCAGCTTATTTGGTCGGGACAGGGGTCTGTTTTTT.

The chain joins TRBV5-4 to TRBJ2-3, with TRBD2 identical over 13 bases. CDR3 length: 16 amino acids. Per the germline V gene, CDR1 is SGHNT and CDR2 is YYREEE (reference sequence). J gave up 4 bases and V 1 base, and 3 bases lay outside the gene matches. This CDR3 reads CASSLPTSGRADTQYF. As DNA, the CDR3 is TGTGCCAGCAGCTTGCCTACTAGCGGGAGGGCAGATACGCAGTATTTT.

This chain joins TRBV11-3 and TRBJ2-5; D is possibly TRBD2 (6 bases). CDR1 is SGHNT and CDR2 is YENEEA in the germline V gene. The CDR3 has 18 amino acids. The ends were cut back, 4 bases at V and 5 bases at J, with 26 bases in the middle. DNA of the CDR3: TGTGCCAGCAGCTCAGGGTGGGTGTCGGGAGAGCCGGCGGAGACCCAGTACTTC. This gives the protein CASSSGWVSGEPAETQYF.

This clone was seen only once. The chain links TRBV5-1 to TRBJ1-4; weak D call: TRBD1 (6 bases). This CDR3 contains 14 residues. Germline CDR1 and CDR2: SGHRS and YFSETQ. Trimming removed 7 bases from V and 4 bases from J, with 14 bases in between. The CDR3 is CASSPGGGNEKLFF. In nucleotides, the CDR3 is TGCGCCAGCTCTCCGGGAGGGGGTAATGAAAAACTGTTTTTT. The full variable domain, its missing parts supplied by reference TRBV5-1 and TRBJ1-4, is KAGVTQTPRYLIKTRGQQVTLSCSPISGHRSVSWYQQTPGQGLQFLFEYFSETQRNKGNFPGRFSGRQFSNSRSEMNVSTLELGDSALYLCASSPGGGNEKLFFGSGTQLSVL.

The chain has TRBV7-2 and TRBJ2-3; 10 bases match TRBD2. V lost 5 bases, J lost 11 bases, and 13 bases stayed unmatched. The CDR3 has 15 amino acids. Germline V lookup: CDR1 SGHTA, CDR2 FQGNSA. CDR3 sequence: CASSNVAGGRGGQYF. The CDR3 nucleotides are TGTGCCAGCAGCAATGTAGCGGGAGGCCGAGGGGGGCAGTATTTT.

This chain links TRBV6-5 with TRBJ1-1; TRBD1 agrees at 7 bases. With V trimmed by 6 bases and J by 7 bases, 11 bases remained unmatched. The CDR3 totals 14 residues. Germline CDR1 reads MNHEY; CDR2 reads SVGAGI. CDR3 protein: CASRKQGTKYEAFF. The DNA of the CDR3 is TGTGCCAGCAGAAAACAGGGGACCAAATATGAAGCTTTCTTT.

V gene TRBV5-5 combines with J gene TRBJ2-3; 9 bases are a match to TRBD2. This CDR3 has 15 residues. CDR1 and CDR2 (germline): SGHKS, YYEKEE (reference sequence). V was clipped by 0 bases and J by 4 bases; unmatched bases: 3. Here the CDR3 DNA reads TGTGCCAGCAGCTTGGTTTCTAGCGGGGCAGATACGCAGTATTTT. Translating it yields CASSLVSSGADTQYF. Drawing the rest from reference TRBV5-5 and TRBJ2-3, the complete variable domain is DAGVTQSPTHLIKTRGQQVTLRCSPISGHKSVSWYQQVLGQGPQFIFQYYEKEERGRGNFPDRFSARQFPNYSSELNVNALLLGDSALYLCASSLVSSGADTQYFGPGTRLTVL.

This clone was seen more than once but under ten times. The J gene is TRBJ1-6, the V gene TRBV6-1, with TRBD1 as a possible D gene (5 bases). CDR1 and CDR2 (germline): MNHNS, SASEGT. The CDR3 runs to 14 residues. V shed 10 bases and J shed 7 bases, with 17 bases lying between them. The CDR3, as DNA: TGTGCCACCGACGGGGGACGGCTAAATTCACCCCTCCACTTT. It yields the protein CATDGGRLNSPLHF.

The chain combines TRBV28 with TRBJ1-1; D is possibly TRBD1 (5 bases). The length of the CDR3 is 14 residues. In germline, CDR1 is MDHEN, CDR2 SYDVKM. Trimming cost V 7 bases and J 3 bases, with 15 bases left between them. The CDR3 bases are TGTGCCAGCAACCCCCAAGGGACTTACACTGAAGCTTTCTTT. Protein: CASNPQGTYTEAFF. Looking up the rest from reference TRBV28 and TRBJ1-1 gives the full variable domain: DVKVTQSSRYLVKRTGEKVFLECVQDMDHENMFWYRQDPGLGLRLIYFSYDVKMKEKGDIPEGYSVSREKKERFSLILESASTNQTSMYLCASNPQGTYTEAFFGQGTRLTVV.

This clone was seen only once. The CDR3 loop is CAWSSGRAFGNEQFF. The CDR3 DNA reads TGTGCCTGGAGTAGTGGCAGGGCTTTTGGCAATGAGCAGTTCTTC. This chain links TRBV30 with TRBJ2-1, with TRBD1 as a possible D gene (5 bases). This CDR3 is 15 amino acids long. Germline loops: CDR1 GTSNPN, CDR2 SVGIG (reference sequence). V dropped 2 bases and J dropped 6 bases, with 17 bases sitting between them.

A note on this clone: This sample also contains other DNA sequences that code for the same CDR3. This chain joins TRBV9 and TRBJ2-3, with D perhaps TRBD2 (5 bases). In germline, CDR1 is SGDLS, CDR2 YYNGEE. Trimming took 0 bases from V and 0 from J, leaving 8 bases between them. The CDR3 totals 15 residues. The CDR3 protein is CASSVAGGSTDTQYF. In DNA, the CDR3 is TGTGCCAGCAGCGTAGCTGGCGGGAGCACAGATACGCAGTATTTT. The entire variable domain, with the rest obtained from reference TRBV9 and TRBJ2-3, is as follows: DSGVTQTPKHLITATGQRVTLRCSPRSGDLSVYWYQQSLDQGLQFLIQYYNGEERAKGNILERFSAQQFPDLHSELNLSSLELGDSALYFCASSVAGGSTDTQYFGPGTRLTVL.